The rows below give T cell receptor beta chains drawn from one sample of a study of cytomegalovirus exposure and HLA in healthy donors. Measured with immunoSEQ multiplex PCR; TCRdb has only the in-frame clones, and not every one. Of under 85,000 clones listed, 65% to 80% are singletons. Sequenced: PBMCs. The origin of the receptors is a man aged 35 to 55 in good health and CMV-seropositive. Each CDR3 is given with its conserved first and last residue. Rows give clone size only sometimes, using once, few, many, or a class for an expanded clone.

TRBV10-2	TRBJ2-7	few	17	CASSDDSASHLTYEQYF
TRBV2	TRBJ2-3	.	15	CASSQLAGGEGTQYF
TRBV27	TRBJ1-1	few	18	CASSFYRRGQNRDTEAFF
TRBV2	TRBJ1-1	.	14	CASRETGVNTEAFF
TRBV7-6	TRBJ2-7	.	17	CASSLGASGYIPNEQYF
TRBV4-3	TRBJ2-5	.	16	CASSQKRAPGGGTQYF
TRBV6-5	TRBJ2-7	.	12	CASSRDTYEQYF
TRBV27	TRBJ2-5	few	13	CASSFGKWETQYF
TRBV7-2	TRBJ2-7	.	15	CASSPPRRTGYEQYF
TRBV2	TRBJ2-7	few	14	CASSEFGRGRLMNF
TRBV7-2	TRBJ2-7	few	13	CASSLGASYEQYF
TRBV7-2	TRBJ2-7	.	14	CASSPTPGGYEQYF
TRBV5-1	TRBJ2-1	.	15	CASSPDWSSYNEQFF
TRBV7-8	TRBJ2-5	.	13	CASSQGLEETQYF
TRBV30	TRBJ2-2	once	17	CAWGPSGGVGNTGELFF
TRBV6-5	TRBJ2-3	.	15	CARPRAGDLTDTQYF
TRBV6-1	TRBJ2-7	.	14	CASSRTGPVNEQYF
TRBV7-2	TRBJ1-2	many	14	CASSLVTGNYGYTF
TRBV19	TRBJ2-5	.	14	CASSKGAGGETQYF
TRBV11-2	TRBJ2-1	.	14	CASSSGLAANEQFF
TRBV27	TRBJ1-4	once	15	CASSLMLGAGEKLFF
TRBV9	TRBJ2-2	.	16	CASSVGGTRNTGELFF
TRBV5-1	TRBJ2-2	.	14	CASSLGQGGGELFF
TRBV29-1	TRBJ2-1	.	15	CSVWGLAARGNEQFF
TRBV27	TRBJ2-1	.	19	CASTPGGWTGIGAYNEQFF
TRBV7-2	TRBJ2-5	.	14	CASSFTSGQETQYF
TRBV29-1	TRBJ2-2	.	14	CSVSRGHNTGELFF
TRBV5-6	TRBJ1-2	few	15	CASSPQGFANYGYTF
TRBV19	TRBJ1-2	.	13	CASSIQAGRGYTF
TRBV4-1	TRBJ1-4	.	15	CASSPWEKYNEKLFF
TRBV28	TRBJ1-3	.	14	CASRKGGSGNTIYF
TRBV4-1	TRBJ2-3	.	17	CASSPYSGGAGTDTQYF
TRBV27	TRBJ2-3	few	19	CASSPKARWSGGATDTQYF
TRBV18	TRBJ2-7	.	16	CASSQLILAGDTEQYF
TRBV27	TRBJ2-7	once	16	CASSLRFGTPSYEQYF
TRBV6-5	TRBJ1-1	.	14	CASSYLTGNTEAFF
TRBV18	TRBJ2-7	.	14	CASSLQGQGYEQYF
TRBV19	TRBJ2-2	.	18	CASSIDPAGGPNTGELFF
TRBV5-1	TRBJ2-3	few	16	CASSLARLAGGDTQYF
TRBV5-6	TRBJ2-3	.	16	CASSFFARQGWDTQYF
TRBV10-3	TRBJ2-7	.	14	CAISAKGPLYEQYF
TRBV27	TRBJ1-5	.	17	CASSLSPPRASNQPQHF
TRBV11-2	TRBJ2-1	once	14	CASSLALGANEQFF
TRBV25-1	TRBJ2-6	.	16	CASSELWSSGANVLTF
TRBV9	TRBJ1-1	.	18	CASSVGTGGASVGTEAFF
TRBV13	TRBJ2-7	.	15	CASSLARVSSYEQYF
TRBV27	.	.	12	CASRGKNYEQYF
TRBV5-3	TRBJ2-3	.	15	CARSLSGRPPDTQYF